Listed below are T cell receptor beta chains from one sample, sequenced in a study of Ad26.COV2.S vaccination and SARS-CoV-2 variants. Clones were read by immunoSEQ multiplex PCR, and TCRdb kept only the in-frame ones, dropping some. Of approximately 300,000 clones listed, around four fifths are singletons. Material: peripheral blood, obtained in a trial of Ad26.COV2.S vaccine versus placebo. These receptors came from a person between 18 and 65 years old who received the Ad26.COV2.S COVID-19 vaccine or a placebo. CDR3s include the opening cysteine and the closing phenylalanine or tryptophan. A D gene is named only where the DNA matches it firmly. A row's size may be missing; if present it is once, few, many or a size class.

D	size	V	J	length	CDR3	DNA
.	.	TRBV10-3	TRBJ2-1	16	CAISASTSVGGGEQFF	TGTGCCATCAGTGCCTCTACATCGGTCGGGGGTGGTGAGCAGTTCTTC
.	.	TRBV7-8	TRBJ2-5	16	CASSLVIRSGQETQYF	TGTGCCAGCAGCTTAGTGATTCGGAGCGGCCAAGAGACCCAGTACTTC
.	.	TRBV21-1	TRBJ2-4	20	CASSKVCDRYPWGAKNIQYF	TGTGCCAGCAGCAAAGTGTGCGACAGGTATCCTTGGGGAGCCAAAAACATTCAGTACTTC
.	.	TRBV9	TRBJ2-2	15	CASSPQGGVTGELFF	TGTGCCAGCAGCCCCCAGGGGGGGGTGACCGGGGAGCTGTTTTTT
.	.	TRBV6-2/TRBV6-3	TRBJ2-5	12	CASSYSVETQYF	TGTGCCAGCAGTTACTCTGTGGAGACCCAGTACTTC
TRBD1	.	TRBV7-2	TRBJ2-3	17	CASSSQGAGRRTDTQYF	TGTGCCAGCAGCTCCCAGGGGGCGGGGCGTCGCACAGATACGCAGTATTTT
.	.	TRBV5-4	TRBJ1-4	14	CASSFRGLNEKLFF	TGTGCCAGCAGTTTCCGGGGCCTAAATGAAAAACTGTTTTTT
TRBD2	once	TRBV7-2	TRBJ2-3	18	CASSLERVAGGVTDTQYF	TGTGCCAGCAGCTTAGAACGGGTAGCGGGGGGGGTCACAGATACGCAGTATTTT
TRBD1	.	TRBV5-1	TRBJ2-2	16	CASSLAQGAGTGELFF	TGCGCCAGCAGCTTGGCCCAGGGGGCCGGCACCGGGGAGCTGTTTTTT
TRBD1	.	TRBV7-6	TRBJ2-1	17	CASSLGIQGANPNEQFF	TGTGCCAGCAGCTTAGGAATACAGGGGGCGAACCCGAATGAGCAGTTCTTC
.	.	TRBV3-1/TRBV3-2	TRBJ1-1	12	CASSYSQGPSFF	TGTGCCAGCAGCTACTCGCAGGGGCCGTCTTTCTTT
.	.	TRBV5-4	TRBJ1-1	13	CASSLEENTEAFF	TGTGCCAGCAGCTTGGAAGAGAACACTGAAGCTTTCTTT
TRBD1	.	TRBV5-4	TRBJ2-2	18	CASSSPKPGQGHTGELFF	TGTGCCAGCAGCTCCCCTAAACCGGGACAGGGTCACACCGGGGAGCTGTTTTTT
TRBD1	.	TRBV28	TRBJ1-2	16	CASSLYIGDSDDGYTF	TGTGCCAGCAGTTTATACATCGGGGACAGTGATGATGGCTACACCTTC
TRBD1	.	TRBV7-6	TRBJ1-5	13	CASSQDRGQPQHF	TGTGCCAGCAGCCAGGACAGGGGTCAGCCCCAGCATTTT
.	.	TRBV2	TRBJ2-4	15	CASKGGTIAKNIQYF	TGTGCCAGTAAGGGGGGGACCATAGCCAAAAACATTCAGTACTTC
.	.	TRBV6-5	TRBJ2-7	11	CASSPLREQYF	TGTGCCAGCAGTCCCCTTCGCGAGCAGTACTTC
.	.	TRBV24-1	TRBJ2-5	16	CATSDFQGSSQETQYF	TGTGCCACCAGTGATTTCCAGGGAAGCTCCCAAGAGACCCAGTACTTC
.	.	TRBV5-1	TRBJ2-3	16	CASSLGRMGLTDTQYF	TGCGCCAGCAGCTTGGGGCGGATGGGACTCACAGATACGCAGTATTTT
.	.	TRBV11-3	TRBJ2-3	13	CASSLNWPDTQYF	TGTGCCAGCAGCTTAAATTGGCCAGACACGCAGTATTTT
.	.	TRBV28	TRBJ1-1	14	CASSLGGGTREAFF	TGTGCCAGCAGCCTAGGAGGGGGGACTAGAGAAGCTTTCTTT
.	.	TRBV5-8	TRBJ1-2	15	CASSLSGSRNYGYTF	TGTGCCAGCAGCTTGAGCGGGAGCCGTAACTATGGCTACACCTTC
TRBD1	once	TRBV5-6	TRBJ1-2	15	CASSSTGEFLYGYTF	TGTGCCAGCAGCTCGACAGGGGAGTTTCTCTATGGCTACACCTTC
TRBD1	.	TRBV11-3	TRBJ2-7	16	CASSLALGTATYEQYF	TGTGCCAGCAGCTTAGCCTTGGGGACAGCGACCTACGAGCAGTACTTC
.	few	TRBV28	TRBJ1-2	15	CASSPSFRVHGGYTF	TGTGCCAGCAGTCCCTCCTTCAGGGTCCATGGAGGCTACACCTTC
.	.	TRBV3-1/TRBV3-2	TRBJ1-1	12	CASSQTTAEAFF	TGTGCCAGCAGCCAGACCACAGCTGAAGCTTTCTTT
.	once	TRBV10-3	TRBJ2-5	16	CAISESKGDPRETQYF	TGTGCCATCAGTGAGTCGAAGGGGGACCCGAGGGAGACCCAGTACTTC
.	.	TRBV9	TRBJ1-1	14	CASSPDKPGGEAFF	TGTGCCAGCAGCCCAGACAAGCCTGGCGGTGAAGCTTTCTTT
TRBD1	once	TRBV9	TRBJ2-1	15	CASSSGQASYNEQFF	TGTGCCAGCAGCAGCGGACAGGCCTCCTACAATGAGCAGTTCTTC
.	once	TRBV30	TRBJ1-1	15	CAWSAPRGKDTEAFF	TGTGCCTGGAGTGCCCCCCGGGGGAAGGACACTGAAGCTTTCTTT
TRBD1	.	TRBV6-4	TRBJ2-7	15	CASRDRQGKPYEQYF	TGTGCCAGCAGAGACAGACAGGGGAAACCCTACGAGCAGTACTTC
.	.	TRBV6-1	TRBJ2-3	16	CASSELVKRLVGTQYF	TGTGCCAGCAGTGAACTTGTGAAGAGACTAGTCGGCACGCAGTATTTT
.	once	TRBV19	TRBJ1-2	11	CASSRDYGYTF	TGTGCCAGTAGTCGGGACTATGGCTACACCTTC
TRBD1	.	TRBV9	TRBJ2-1	16	CASSVDRGFVDNEQFF	TGTGCCAGCAGCGTAGACAGGGGATTCGTCGACAATGAGCAGTTCTTC
.	.	TRBV5-1	TRBJ1-2	16	CASRPGTTVSNYGYTF	TGCGCCAGCAGACCGGGGACGACAGTGTCTAACTATGGCTACACCTTC
TRBD1	.	TRBV6-6	TRBJ1-6	16	CASSPGTGIYNSPLHF	TGTGCCAGCAGTCCCGGGACAGGGATCTATAATTCACCCCTCCACTTT
.	.	TRBV7-9	TRBJ1-5	14	CASSPSGHNQPQHF	TGTGCCAGCAGCCCGTCCGGGCACAATCAGCCCCAGCATTTT
.	.	TRBV5-4	TRBJ2-1	14	CASSLVFRGSLEFF	TGTGCCAGCAGCTTGGTTTTTAGGGGCTCCCTTGAGTTCTTC